Each of the 8 T cell receptor beta chains below was sequenced from the same sample in a study of control samples from healthy donors and cancer patients. Method: immunoSEQ multiplex PCR; TCRdb's copy keeps in-frame clones and lacks some. The sample lists tens of thousands of clones, about 90% seen once, with 10% in the top ten. Sequencing was done on a sample of PBMCs. Receptor source: a woman aged 60-70 years with lung cancer.

The chain is built from TRBV7-2 and TRBJ2-3, with D perhaps TRBD1 (5 bases). V was pared by 2 bases and J by 9 bases, with 15 bases between. The CDR3 extends over 14 amino acids. CDR1 SGHTA and CDR2 FQGNSA come from the germline V gene. This chain's CDR3 is CASSLPQGPLTQYF. DNA for the CDR3: TGTGCCAGCAGCTTACCCCAGGGTCCTCTCACGCAGTATTTT.

This chain uses TRBV11-1 with TRBJ2-3, with D possibly TRBD2 on 6 matching bases. The CDR3 covers 16 residues. Trimming took 7 bases from V and 1 from J, leaving 18 bases between them. Germline CDR1 SGHAT, CDR2 FQDESV (reference sequence). The CDR3 spells CASTPTEKRGTDTQYF. The CDR3 bases are TGTGCCAGCACCCCCACGGAGAAGCGGGGCACAGATACGCAGTATTTT.

This clone showed up just once. The chain uses TRBV6-6 and TRBJ1-2; D unclear. V was pared by 7 bases and J by 5 bases, with 17 bases between. The CDR3 spans 14 residues. Germline V lookup: CDR1 MNHNY, CDR2 SVGAGI (reference sequence). This CDR3 reads CASTERAAQYGYTF. The CDR3 nucleotides read TGTGCCAGCACGGAAAGGGCAGCCCAATATGGCTACACCTTC.

V and J are TRBV6-1 and TRBJ1-1; the D is unclear. The V gene lost 0 bases and the J gene lost 2 bases, with 10 bases spanning the gap. This CDR3 has 15 amino acids. Germline CDR1 reads MNHNS; CDR2 reads SASEGT. The CDR3 DNA reads TGTGCCAGCAGTGAAGCGTTTGAGGGTAACACTGAAGCTTTCTTT. Protein: CASSEAFEGNTEAFF.

The chain is built from TRBV11-3 and TRBJ1-1; possible D gene TRBD1, 5 bases. CDR3 length: 14 amino acids. Trimming took 3 bases from V and 1 from J, leaving 9 bases between them. Germline CDR1 reads SGHNT; CDR2 reads YENEEA. CDR3 DNA sequence: TGTGCCAGCAGCTTTGGGGGGACGAACACTGAAGCTTTCTTT. It specifies CASSFGGTNTEAFF.

This sequence joins TRBV10-3 and TRBJ1-2, with 7 bases aligning to TRBD1. J lost 8 bases, V lost 6 bases, and 12 bases had no gene match. The CDR3 consists of 14 residues. Germline V gene data show CDR1 as ENHRY and CDR2 as SYGVKD. The CDR3 DNA reads TGTGCCATCAGCTCTGACAGGGCTCGGTCGGGCTACACCTTC. It specifies CAISSDRARSGYTF.

This rearrangement joins TRBV24-1 to TRBJ1-5; 9 bases fit TRBD1. Germline V gene data show CDR1 as KGHDR and CDR2 as SFDVKD. V was pared by 12 bases and J by 6 bases, with 8 bases of the junction left unmatched. The CDR3 consists of 13 residues. The CDR3 region is CAVQTGGRQPQHF. Written as DNA, the CDR3 is TGTGCCGTTCAGACAGGGGGGCGTCAGCCCCAGCATTTT.

The chain joins TRBV15 to TRBJ1-4, with TRBD1 matching over 7 bases. The CDR3 is made up of 16 amino acids. Trimming cost V 3 bases and J 6 bases; bases outside gene matches: 10. Germline CDR1 reads LNHNV; CDR2 reads YYDKDF (reference sequence). In nucleotides, the CDR3 is TGTGCCACCAGCAGCAACAACAGGGGAGAGGATGAAAAACTGTTTTTT. Translation gives CATSSNNRGEDEKLFF.